Given below is one T cell receptor (beta chain) in context. This receptor's antigen is unknown. Within one base of it there is no much larger clone, and no base qualities were kept. These data belong to a study of regulatory T cells in long-lasting Graves disease listed by TCRdb under 2021. For context, the study as a whole: Persistent Graves' disease was defined as antithyroid drug treatment for over 5 years with persistently positive TSH receptor autoantibodies. Patients with persistent Graves' disease were compared with patients with newly diagnosed Graves' disease using TCR sequencing and RNA sequencing of peripheral blood. The study was registered as a clinical trial and conducted in China. TCR sequencing covered some 13 persistent and 20 or so newly diagnosed Graves' disease patients, around 35 samples in total. Persistent Graves' disease patients in the clinical cohort had taken antithyroid drugs for approximately ten years on average.

The time point label, read with the paper, signifies: persistent/refractory GD, antithyroid drugs over 5 years with positive TRAb. For both TCR sequencing and RNA sequencing, RNA was extracted from PBMCs in TRIzol. Graves' disease was diagnosed according to American Thyroid Association guidelines. Patients for the study were recruited at an endocrinology department in Xi'an, China. From each patient, 8 to 10 milliliters of peripheral blood was collected into an EDTA anticoagulant tube. Ficoll Paque Plus density gradient separation was used to isolate PBMCs, and no further T cell sorting was done. An Agilent 2100 Bioanalyzer and agarose gel were used to check RNA quality, and a NanoDrop 2000 was used to measure RNA concentration. Libraries came from multiplex PCR. Instrument on record: Illumina HiSeq 4000. iRepertoire HTBI primers and Arm-PCR amplification of CDR3 regions were used to construct TCR beta libraries. Before sequencing, the PCR products underwent gel purification. The authors' pipeline ran thus. Gene usage analysis of CDR3 amino acid clonotypes used the roughly 60 TRBV and 14 to 15 TRBJ segments found across samples. COPE and FqMerger were used to merge the filtered high-quality paired reads into contigs. BLAST was used to align contigs to IMGT TRBV, TRBD and TRBJ reference genes, with CDR3 defined following IMGT. Clonotypes above 0.1% frequency were classified as highly expanded clones. Repertoire diversity was measured by Shannon entropy, and V-J evenness by the Gini coefficient. A clonotype found in more than one individual was treated as public. TCRdb passed the public sequencing reads through fastp at Q25 and MiXCR, retaining productive beta sequences. Duplicate CDR3 protein sequences are folded into a single record with the most common DNA and genes. The V and J calls come from TCRdb's annotation, not from the publication. The sample table holds about 470,000 distinct CDR3 sequences, of which roughly 21% were seen once. Roughly 6.9% of the sample is held by the ten biggest clonotypes.

The study at large found these results: Sequencing and analysis were restricted to the TCR beta chain. Persistent patients shared more public clonotypes among themselves (2,741) than newly diagnosed patients did (more than 950). The small sample size was acknowledged by the authors as a limitation that may reduce accuracy. Lower TCR Shannon entropy and fewer highly expanded clones were observed in persistent Graves' disease patients than in newly diagnosed patients, which suggested clonal expansion. The study examined only peripheral blood because the primary lesion, thyroid tissue, could not be accessed. TRBV28, TRBJ1-2 and TRBJ2-5 were preferentially used in persistent disease, while TRBV20-1 and TRBJ2-1 were favored in newly diagnosed disease.

V gives up 0 bases and J gives up 2 bases, and the segment between their germline ends measures 10 bases. From a lookup of the germline V gene, CDR1 and CDR2 are MNHEY and SVGAGI. From cysteine to phenylalanine, the CDR3 is 15 amino acids long. Only the CDR3 DNA is retained, 45 bases long and in frame from the first base. The sequencing used peripheral blood mononuclear cells (PBMCs), collected when the disease was refractory, from a patient treated with antithyroid drugs. This receptor was taken from a female donor with Graves disease. The V and J genes are TRBV6-5 and TRBJ2-5; no D gene is confidently identified. The CDR3 protein: CASSYSEVSQETQYF. The DNA reads as follows: TGTGCCAGCAGTTACTCCGAGGTCAGTCAAGAGACCCAGTACTTC.